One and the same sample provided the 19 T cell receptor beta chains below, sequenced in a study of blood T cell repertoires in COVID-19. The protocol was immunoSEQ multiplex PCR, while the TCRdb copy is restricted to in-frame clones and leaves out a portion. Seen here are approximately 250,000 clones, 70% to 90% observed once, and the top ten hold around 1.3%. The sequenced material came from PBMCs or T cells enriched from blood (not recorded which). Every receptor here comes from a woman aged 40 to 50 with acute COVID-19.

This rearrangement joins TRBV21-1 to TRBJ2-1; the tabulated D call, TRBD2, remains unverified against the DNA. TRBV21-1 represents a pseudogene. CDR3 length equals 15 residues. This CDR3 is CANRPWASGKILQFF. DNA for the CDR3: TGTGCCAACAGACCGTGGGCGAGCGGAAAAATTTTGCAGTTCTTC.

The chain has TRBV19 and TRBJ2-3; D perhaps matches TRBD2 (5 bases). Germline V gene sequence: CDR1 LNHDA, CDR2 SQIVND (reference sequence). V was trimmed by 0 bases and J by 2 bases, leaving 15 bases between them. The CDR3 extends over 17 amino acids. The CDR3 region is CASSIDREGMSTDTQYF. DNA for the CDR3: TGTGCCAGTAGTATAGATCGAGAGGGTATGTCCACAGATACGCAGTATTTT.

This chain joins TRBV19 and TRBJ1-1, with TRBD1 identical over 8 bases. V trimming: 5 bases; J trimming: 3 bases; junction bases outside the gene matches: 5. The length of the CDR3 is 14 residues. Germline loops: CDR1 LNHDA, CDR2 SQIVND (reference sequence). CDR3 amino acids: CASSFTGGYTEAFF. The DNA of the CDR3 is TGTGCCAGTAGTTTCACAGGGGGATACACTGAAGCTTTCTTT. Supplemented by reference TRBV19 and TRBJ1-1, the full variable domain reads DGGITQSPKYLFRKEGQNVTLSCEQNLNHDAMYWYRQDPGQGLRLIYYSQIVNDFQKGDIAEGYSVSREKKESFPLTVTSAQKNPTAFYLCASSFTGGYTEAFFGQGTRLTVV.

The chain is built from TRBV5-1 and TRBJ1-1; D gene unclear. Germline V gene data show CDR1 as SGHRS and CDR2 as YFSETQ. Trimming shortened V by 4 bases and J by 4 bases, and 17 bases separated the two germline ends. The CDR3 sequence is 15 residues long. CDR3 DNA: TGCGCCAGCAGCCTGCTCGGGAATGAGGTCACTGAAGCTTTCTTT. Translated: CASSLLGNEVTEAFF.

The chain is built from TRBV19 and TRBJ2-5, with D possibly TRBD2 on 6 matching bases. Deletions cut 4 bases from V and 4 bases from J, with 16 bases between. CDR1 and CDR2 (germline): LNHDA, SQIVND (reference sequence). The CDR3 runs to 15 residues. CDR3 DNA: TGTGCCAGTAGTACCGTCGCGGGACGAGGAGAGACCCAGTACTTC. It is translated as CASSTVAGRGETQYF.

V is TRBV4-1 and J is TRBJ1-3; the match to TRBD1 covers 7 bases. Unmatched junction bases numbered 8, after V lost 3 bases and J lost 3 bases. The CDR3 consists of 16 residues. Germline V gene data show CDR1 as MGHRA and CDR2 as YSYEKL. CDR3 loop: CASSHQGVGYGNTIYF. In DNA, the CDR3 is TGCGCCAGCAGCCACCAGGGGGTAGGGTATGGAAACACCATATATTTT.

The CDR3 coding sequence is TGTGCCAGCAGCTTAGGCCCGACTAGCGGAAGCTCCTACGAGCAGTACTTC. Translating gives CASSLGPTSGSSYEQYF. The genes are TRBV13 and TRBJ2-7, with TRBD2 matching 9 bases. The length of the CDR3 is 17 residues. The V gene's germline CDR1 is PRHDT and CDR2 FYEKMQ (reference sequence). J gave up 0 bases and V 0 bases, and 6 bases lay outside the gene matches.

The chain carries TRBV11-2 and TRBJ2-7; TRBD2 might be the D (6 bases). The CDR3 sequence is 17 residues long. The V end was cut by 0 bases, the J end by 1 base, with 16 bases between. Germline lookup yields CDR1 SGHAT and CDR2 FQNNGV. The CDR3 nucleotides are TGTGCCAGCAGCTTAGATTTGGGGGGAGCTCGTTCCTACGAGCAGTACTTC. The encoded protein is CASSLDLGGARSYEQYF.

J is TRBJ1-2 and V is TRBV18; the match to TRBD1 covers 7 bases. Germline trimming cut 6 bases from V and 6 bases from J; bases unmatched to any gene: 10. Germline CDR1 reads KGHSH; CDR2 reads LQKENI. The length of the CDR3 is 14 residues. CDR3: CASSAGTGADGYTF. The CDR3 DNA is TGTGCCAGCTCGGCGGGAACAGGGGCGGATGGCTACACCTTC.

CDR3 amino acids: CASSLVRGKNTEAFF. Here the CDR3 DNA reads TGTGCCAGCAGTTTGGTCAGGGGGAAGAACACTGAAGCTTTCTTT. The rearrangement links TRBV6-5 to TRBJ1-1, with TRBD1 matching over 7 bases. Germline V gives CDR1 MNHEY, CDR2 SVGAGI. The trim removed 4 bases at V and 1 base at J, leaving 6 bases unmatched. The CDR3 is 15 amino acids.

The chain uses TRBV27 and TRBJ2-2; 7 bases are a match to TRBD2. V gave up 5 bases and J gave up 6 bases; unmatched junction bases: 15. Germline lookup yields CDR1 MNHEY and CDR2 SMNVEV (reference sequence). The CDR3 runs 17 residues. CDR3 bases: TGTGCCAGCAGTCCCTCTCTGGCCCTGGGGGGGGCCGGGGAGCTGTTTTTT. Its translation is CASSPSLALGGAGELFF.

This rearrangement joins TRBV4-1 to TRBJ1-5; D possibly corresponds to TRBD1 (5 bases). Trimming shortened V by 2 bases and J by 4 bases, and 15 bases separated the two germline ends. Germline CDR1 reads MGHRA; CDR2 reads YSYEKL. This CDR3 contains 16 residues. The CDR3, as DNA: TGCGCCAGCAGCCAAAGGGCGACAGTAGTTAATCAGCCCCAGCATTTT. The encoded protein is CASSQRATVVNQPQHF.

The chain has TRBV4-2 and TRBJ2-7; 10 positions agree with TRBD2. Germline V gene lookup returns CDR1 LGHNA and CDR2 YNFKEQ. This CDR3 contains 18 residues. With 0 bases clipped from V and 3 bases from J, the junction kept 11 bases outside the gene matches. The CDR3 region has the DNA TGTGCCAGCAGCCAAGATCTCGGTCGGGGGACTAGCGTCTACGAGCAGTACTTC. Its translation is CASSQDLGRGTSVYEQYF.

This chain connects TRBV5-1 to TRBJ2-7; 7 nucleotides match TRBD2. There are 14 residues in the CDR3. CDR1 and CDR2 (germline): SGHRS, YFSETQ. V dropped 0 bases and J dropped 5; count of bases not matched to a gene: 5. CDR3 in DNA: TGCGCCAGCAGCTTGGCGGGGGGACCGAACGAGCAGTACGTC. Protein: CASSLAGGPNEQYV.

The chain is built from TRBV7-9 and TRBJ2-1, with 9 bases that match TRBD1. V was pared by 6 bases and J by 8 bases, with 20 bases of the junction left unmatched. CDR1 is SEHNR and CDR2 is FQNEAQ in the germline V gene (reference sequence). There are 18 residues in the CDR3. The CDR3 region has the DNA TGTGCCAGCAGGGAAATTGGTTTGGGACAGGGCCCCTCGGATGAGCAGTTCTTC. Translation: CASREIGLGQGPSDEQFF.

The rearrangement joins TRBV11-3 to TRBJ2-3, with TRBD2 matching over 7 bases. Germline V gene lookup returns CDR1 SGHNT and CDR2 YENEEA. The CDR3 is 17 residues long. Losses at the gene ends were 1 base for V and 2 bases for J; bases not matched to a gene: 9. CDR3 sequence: CASSLGRAGAHTDTQYF. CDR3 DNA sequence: TGTGCCAGCAGCTTAGGAAGGGCGGGAGCCCACACAGATACGCAGTATTTT.

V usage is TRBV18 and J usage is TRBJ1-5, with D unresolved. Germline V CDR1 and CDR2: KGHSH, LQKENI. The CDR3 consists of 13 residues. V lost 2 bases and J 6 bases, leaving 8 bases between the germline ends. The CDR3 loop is CASSPGEAQPQHF. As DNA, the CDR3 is TGTGCCAGCTCACCAGGGGAGGCTCAGCCCCAGCATTTT. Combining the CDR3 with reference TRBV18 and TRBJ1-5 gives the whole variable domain NAGVMQNPRHLVRRRGQEARLRCSPMKGHSHVYWYRQLPEEGLKFMVYLQKENIIDESGMPKERFSAEFPKEGPSILRIQQVVRGDSAAYFCASSPGEAQPQHFGDGTRLSIL.

The CDR3 DNA reads TGTGCCATCAGGGCGGGGGGGAGCGGTGACGGTGAGCAGTTCTTC. As protein: CAIRAGGSGDGEQFF. The chain has TRBV10-3 and TRBJ2-1; 9 bases fit TRBD2. The V segment lost 6 bases and the J segment 9 bases; nucleotides outside the gene matches: 12. This CDR3 is 15 amino acids long. The germline V gene has CDR1 ENHRY and CDR2 SYGVKD.

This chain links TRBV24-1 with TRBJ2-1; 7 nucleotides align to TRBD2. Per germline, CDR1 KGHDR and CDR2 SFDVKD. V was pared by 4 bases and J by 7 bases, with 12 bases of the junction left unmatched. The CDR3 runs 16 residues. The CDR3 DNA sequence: TGTGCCACCAGTGAGCAGCGGCAAGGGAGGGAGAATGAGCAGTTCTTC. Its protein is CATSEQRQGRENEQFF.